This is a list of T cell receptor beta chains from one sample in a study of cytomegalovirus exposure and HLA in healthy donors. Sequenced by immunoSEQ multiplex PCR; TCRdb stores in-frame clones only, minus some. Here the sample spans roughly 190,000 clones, 78% being singletons. The sample taken for sequencing was PBMCs. The source is a female donor in good health and CMV-seronegative. Each CDR3 is given with its conserved first and last residue. The order of the fields is D gene, V gene, clone size, J gene, CDR3 DNA, CDR3 protein. A D gene is named only where the DNA matches it firmly. Some rows mark clone size as missing; the rest say once, few, many or name a class of expanded clone.

TRBD1	TRBV7-7	NA	TRBJ1-5	TGTGCCAGCAGCCCTAACACCGACAGGGCACAGCAGCCCCAGCATTTT	CASSPNTDRAQQPQHF
TRBD1	TRBV28	once	TRBJ2-7	TGTGCCAGCAGAACGGGGGGACAGGGCTACGAGCAGTACTTC	CASRTGGQGYEQYF
TRBD2	TRBV10-3	NA	TRBJ2-7	TGTGCCATCAGTGATCGGGTAGCGGGGGGTCGGGAGCAGTACTTC	CAISDRVAGGREQYF
TRBD2	TRBV19	NA	TRBJ2-1	TGTGCCAGCATGACTAGCGGCCTATACAATGAGCAGTTCTTC	CASMTSGLYNEQFF
TRBD1	TRBV29-1	NA	TRBJ1-2	TGCAGCGCAACTGACAGGGGCCACTATGGCTACACCTTC	CSATDRGHYGYTF
NA	TRBV10-3	NA	TRBJ2-1	TGTGCCACCCGGGGGGGGAACAGGGGGCCGACCTACAATGAGCAGTTCTTC	CATRGGNRGPTYNEQFF
TRBD1	TRBV28	NA	TRBJ1-1	TGTGCCAGCAGTCCCCGGACAGGGGCGGTGAACACTGAAGCTTTCTTT	CASSPRTGAVNTEAFF
TRBD1	TRBV28	few	TRBJ2-7	TGTGCCAGCAGGCCGACAGGGGGCGCCTCCCTTTACGAGCAGTACTTC	CASRPTGGASLYEQYF
NA	TRBV13	NA	TRBJ1-4	TGTGCCAGCAGCTCAAGACTACAGGGAGAAGGAGAAAAACTGTTTTTT	CASSSRLQGEGEKLFF
NA	TRBV29-1	few	TRBJ2-5	TGCAGCCAGTCAGGTCGTGAAGGAGAGACCCAGTACTTC	CSQSGREGETQYF
NA	TRBV10-1	NA	TRBJ1-1	TGCGCCAGCAGTGAGGGGGGGATAAACACTGAAGCTTTCTTT	CASSEGGINTEAFF
NA	TRBV7-2	NA	TRBJ2-3	TGTGCCAGCAGTCCTCGCGCAGATACGCAGTATTTT	CASSPRADTQYF
TRBD1	TRBV7-8	NA	TRBJ2-7	TGTGCCAGCAGCTCTACAGGGGCCTACGAGCAGTACTTC	CASSSTGAYEQYF